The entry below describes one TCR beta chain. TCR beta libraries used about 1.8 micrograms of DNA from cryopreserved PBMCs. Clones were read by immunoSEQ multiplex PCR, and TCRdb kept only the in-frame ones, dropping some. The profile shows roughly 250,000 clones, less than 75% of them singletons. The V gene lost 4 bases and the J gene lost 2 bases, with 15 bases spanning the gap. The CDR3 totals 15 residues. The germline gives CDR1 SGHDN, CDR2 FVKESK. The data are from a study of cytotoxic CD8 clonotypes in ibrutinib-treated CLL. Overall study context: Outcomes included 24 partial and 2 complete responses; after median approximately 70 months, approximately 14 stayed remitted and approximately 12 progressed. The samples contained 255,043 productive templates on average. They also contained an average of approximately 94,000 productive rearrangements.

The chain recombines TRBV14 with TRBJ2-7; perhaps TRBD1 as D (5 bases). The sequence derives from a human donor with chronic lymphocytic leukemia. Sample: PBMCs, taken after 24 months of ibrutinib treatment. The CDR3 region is CASSLGDSQAYEQYF. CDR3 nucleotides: TGTGCCAGCAGCCTAGGCGACAGCCAAGCCTACGAGCAGTACTTC.